This T cell receptor beta chain was profiled in a study of blood T cell repertoires in COVID-19. Trimming took 7 bases from V and 5 from J; bases not matched to a gene: 1. Germline V lookup: CDR1 MNHEY, CDR2 SVGAGI. This CDR3 spans 12 amino acids. Measured with immunoSEQ multiplex PCR; TCRdb has only the in-frame clones, and not every one. Here the sample spans a few hundred thousand clones, 80% to 90% being singletons. Sequencing was performed on PBMCs or T cells enriched from blood (not recorded which). The origin of this receptor is a woman aged 40 to 55 with acute COVID-19. The chain uses TRBV6-5 and TRBJ1-5; the match to TRBD1 covers 8 bases. The DNA of the CDR3 is TGTGCCAGCATGACAGGGGATCAGCCCCAGCATTTT. This codes for CASMTGDQPQHF.